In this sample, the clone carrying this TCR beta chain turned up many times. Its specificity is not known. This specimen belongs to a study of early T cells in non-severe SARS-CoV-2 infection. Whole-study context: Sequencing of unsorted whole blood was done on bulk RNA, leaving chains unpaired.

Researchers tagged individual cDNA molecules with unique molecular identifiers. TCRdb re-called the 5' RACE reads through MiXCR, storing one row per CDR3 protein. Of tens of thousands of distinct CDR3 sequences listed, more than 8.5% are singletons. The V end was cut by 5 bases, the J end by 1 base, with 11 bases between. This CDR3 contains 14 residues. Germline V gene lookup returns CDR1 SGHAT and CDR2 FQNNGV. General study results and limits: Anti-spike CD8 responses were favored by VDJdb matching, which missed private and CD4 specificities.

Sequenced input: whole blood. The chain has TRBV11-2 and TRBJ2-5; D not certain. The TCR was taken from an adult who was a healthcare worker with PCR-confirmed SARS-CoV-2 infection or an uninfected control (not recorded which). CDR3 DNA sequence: TGTGCCAGCAGCGGCCTCCCGGGCCAAGAGACCCAGTACTTC. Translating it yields CASSGLPGQETQYF.